This T cell receptor beta chain was identified in a study of PD-1 blockade in classical Hodgkin lymphoma. In the study overall: Every 2 weeks, patients got 3 mg/kg intravenous nivolumab. General study points: A significant rise in TCR diversity was seen by C4D1 for CD4+ cells but not for CD8+ cells. Nivolumab initiated under 1 year post-ASCT led to patient exclusion.

TCRdb keeps only in-frame clones here, not all; method: immunoSEQ multiplex PCR. Of 90,000 to 130,000 clones listed, roughly nine tenths are singletons. With regard to this clone: Its antigen remains unidentified.

CDR3 length: 15 residues. Germline CDR1 MNHEY, CDR2 SMNVEV (reference sequence). After autologous stem cell transplantation all patients relapsed, and prior brentuximab vedotin exposure differed between cohorts. Sequencing used peripheral blood mononuclear cells (PBMCs), obtained before the second cycle of nivolumab. The gene calls are TRBV27 and TRBJ2-3, with a possible D match to TRBD1 (5 bases). The receptor's source is a human donor with classical Hodgkin lymphoma. Here the CDR3 reads CARLTRGASTDTQYF. CDR3 coding DNA: TGTGCGCGACTTACAAGGGGCGCGAGCACAGATACGCAGTATTTT.